Shown below are 24 T cell receptor beta chains from a single sample sequenced in a study of technical replicates of blood from a handful of donors. TCRdb's table, derived via immunoSEQ multiplex PCR, lists solely in-frame clones and lacks some. Here the sample spans some 62,000 clones, around 84% being singletons. Sequencing used PBMCs. Source of these receptors: a human donor in good health. Some clones in this sample may be carry-over from other donors' samples.

The chain couples TRBV7-2 to TRBJ2-2, with 12 positions matching TRBD2. After removal of 3 bases from V and 5 bases from J, the junction contained 13 bases not matched to a gene. This CDR3 has 19 residues. Germline-derived CDR1 and CDR2 are SGHTA and FQGNSA. CDR3 sequence (DNA): TGTGCCAGCAGCTTCCGCCCGAGACGGACTAGCGGGATTACCGGGGAGCTGTTTTTT. Protein: CASSFRPRRTSGITGELFF.

This sequence joins TRBV29-1 and TRBJ2-1; the match to TRBD2 covers 13 bases. Trimming at V came to 1 base and at J to 8 bases, leaving 8 bases not matched to a gene. The CDR3 contains 16 residues. Germline CDR1 SQVTM, CDR2 ANQGSEA. CDR3 loop: CSVEANGLAGVYEQFF. CDR3 sequence (DNA): TGCAGCGTTGAAGCTAACGGACTAGCGGGAGTATATGAGCAGTTCTTC.

Only a few counts were recorded for this clone. The chain couples TRBV20-1 to TRBJ1-1; D possibly corresponds to TRBD1 (6 bases). The CDR3 is 10 amino acids. The V gene lost 6 bases and the J gene lost 11 bases, with 13 bases spanning the gap. Germline values: CDR1 DFQATT, CDR2 SNEGSKA (reference sequence). CDR3 DNA sequence: TGCAGTGCGGTCAGGGGCGCGGCTTTCTTT. Its translation is CSAVRGAAFF.

The rearrangement links TRBV9 to TRBJ2-1; TRBD2 matches at 8 bases. CDR1 SGDLS and CDR2 YYNGEE come from the germline V gene. CDR3 length: 14 residues. Trimming took 2 bases from V and 8 from J; bases not matched to a gene: 6. The CDR3 region has the DNA TGTGCCAGCAGCGTTACGGGGGGGACTGATGAGCAGTTCTTC. It codes for CASSVTGGTDEQFF.

The chain carries TRBV7-2 and TRBJ2-3; TRBD2 agrees at 11 bases. The CDR3 is 16 residues long. Trimming removed 0 bases from V and 5 bases from J; junction bases left unmatched: 4. Per germline, CDR1 SGHTA and CDR2 FQGNSA. As DNA, the CDR3 is TGTGCCAGCAGCTTAGCTAGCGGGAGGGCCGGAGATACGCAGTATTTT. Amino acid sequence: CASSLASGRAGDTQYF.

The rearrangement uses TRBV6-5 and TRBJ2-1; D is unclear. Germline V gives CDR1 MNHEY, CDR2 SVGAGI. Trimming took off 6 bases at V and 4 bases at J, with 13 bases between the two ends. The CDR3 sequence is 14 residues long. The CDR3 nucleotides read TGTGCCAGCAGCCTTAGTATGACATACAATGAGCAGTTCTTC. Translating it yields CASSLSMTYNEQFF.

This clone occurred a few times. The chain links TRBV15 to TRBJ1-6; D may be TRBD1 (6 bases). This CDR3 region has 15 residues. V lost 0 bases and J lost 8, with 11 bases in between. The V gene's germline CDR1 is LNHNV and CDR2 YYDKDF (reference sequence). The CDR3 spells CATSRDTGLDSPLHF. The CDR3, as DNA: TGTGCCACCAGCAGAGATACAGGGTTAGATTCACCCCTCCACTTT.

CDR3 sequence (DNA): TGCGCCAGCAGCCAAGTTGGCAGGGGCTACGAGCAGTACTTC. As protein: CASSQVGRGYEQYF. J is TRBJ2-7 and V is TRBV4-3; D possibly corresponds to TRBD1 (6 bases). Trimming cost V 1 base and J 3 bases, with 10 bases left between them. Germline CDR1 LGHNA, CDR2 YSLEER. This CDR3 comprises 14 residues.

The chain is built from TRBV5-6 and TRBJ1-1, with a possible D match to TRBD1 (6 bases). Trimming stripped 2 bases from V and 7 bases from J, with 9 bases between. Germline CDR1 SGHDT, CDR2 YYEEEE. This CDR3 contains 12 residues. The CDR3 region has the DNA TGTGCCAGCAGCTTCCGGACAGTTGAAGCTTTCTTT. Protein: CASSFRTVEAFF.

V is TRBV27 and J is TRBJ1-2, with 10 bases that match TRBD1. Trimming at V came to 1 base and at J to 5 bases, leaving 4 bases not matched to a gene. Germline V gene data show CDR1 as MNHEY and CDR2 as SMNVEV (reference sequence). The CDR3 runs to 15 residues. Here the CDR3 reads CASSLYPDRGYGYTF. In DNA form, the CDR3 reads TGTGCCAGCAGTTTATACCCGGACAGGGGGTATGGCTACACCTTC.

This clone was observed a single time. The genes are TRBV11-2 and TRBJ2-3; TRBD2 matches 8 bases. There are 18 residues in the CDR3. From germline, CDR1 is SGHAT and CDR2 FQNNGV. The V segment lost 0 bases and the J segment 2 bases; nucleotides outside the gene matches: 10. The CDR3 here is CASSLDGRASGATDTQYF. The CDR3 DNA follows: TGTGCCAGCAGCTTAGACGGGAGGGCTAGCGGAGCCACAGATACGCAGTATTTT.

This chain links TRBV6-5 with TRBJ2-1; 14 nucleotides agree with TRBD2. The CDR3 runs 14 residues. Unmatched junction bases numbered 1, after V lost 4 bases and J lost 8 bases. From germline, CDR1 is MNHEY and CDR2 SVGAGI. This chain's CDR3 is CASSWGLAGDEQFF. CDR3 nucleotide sequence: TGTGCCAGCAGTTGGGGACTAGCGGGAGATGAGCAGTTCTTC.

This chain links TRBV11-1 with TRBJ2-7, with 9 bases that match TRBD1. The CDR3 sequence is 15 residues long. Looked up from germline, CDR1 is SGHAT and CDR2 is FQDESV (reference sequence). Trimming at V came to 5 bases and at J to 0 bases, leaving 5 bases not matched to a gene. DNA of the CDR3: TGTGCCAGCAGCCCAGTGGACAGGGGCTCCTACGAGCAGTACTTC. Its translation: CASSPVDRGSYEQYF.

V usage is TRBV29-1 and J usage is TRBJ2-7, with 10 bases aligning to TRBD2. CDR3 size: 13 residues. Germline CDR1 and CDR2: SQVTM and ANQGSEA. V dropped 8 bases and J dropped 6; count of bases not matched to a gene: 10. The CDR3 reads CSTRLAGDLEQYF. The CDR3 DNA reads TGCAGCACCCGACTAGCGGGTGACCTCGAGCAGTACTTC.

This clone was detected only a few times. The CDR3 protein is CAWTHRAGVLSYEQYF. DNA for the CDR3: TGTGCCTGGACCCACAGGGCAGGGGTCCTCTCCTACGAGCAGTACTTC. The rearrangement joins TRBV30 to TRBJ2-7; possible D gene TRBD1, 6 bases. The V end lost 4 bases, the J end lost 0 bases, and 19 bases lay between the germline ends. Germline assignment: CDR1 GTSNPN and CDR2 SVGIG (reference sequence). This CDR3 comprises 16 residues.

The chain employs TRBV19 and TRBJ1-2; D may be TRBD1 (6 bases). The germline V gene encodes CDR1 LNHDA and CDR2 SQIVND (reference sequence). With 3 bases removed from V and 4 bases from J, the gap between germline ends came to 12 bases. CDR3 size: 14 residues. CDR3 protein: CASSIGGQSYGYTF. The CDR3 nucleotides read TGTGCCAGTAGTATCGGGGGGCAGAGCTATGGCTACACCTTC. The variable domain in full, completed from reference TRBV19 and TRBJ1-2, reads DGGITQSPKYLFRKEGQNVTLSCEQNLNHDAMYWYRQDPGQGLRLIYYSQIVNDFQKGDIAEGYSVSREKKESFPLTVTSAQKNPTAFYLCASSIGGQSYGYTFGSGTRLTVV.

Regarding this clone: Different DNA sequences within this sample yield the same CDR3. J is TRBJ1-5 and V is TRBV15, with a possible D match to TRBD1 (5 bases). Trimming pared 0 bases from V and 3 bases from J, leaving 9 bases between. This CDR3 is 15 amino acids long. Germline CDR1 LNHNV, CDR2 YYDKDF (reference sequence). CDR3 DNA: TGTGCCACCAGCAGAGATCAGGGCAACAATCAGCCCCAGCATTTT. This sequence encodes CATSRDQGNNQPQHF.

The rearrangement joins TRBV7-2 to TRBJ2-1, with TRBD2 matching over 7 bases. Germline V CDR1 and CDR2: SGHTA, FQGNSA. V shed 5 bases and J 6 bases; nucleotides not matched to a gene: 4. The CDR3 length is 13 residues. As DNA, the CDR3 is TGTGCCAGCAGCGGGAGGGACCTCAATGAGCAGTTCTTC. It yields the protein CASSGRDLNEQFF.

The CDR3 here is CASSPTRDRGYQPQHF. The DNA for the CDR3 is TGTGCCAGCAGCCCTACGAGGGACAGGGGGTATCAGCCCCAGCATTTT. The V gene is TRBV7-8, the J gene TRBJ1-5, with 11 positions matching TRBD1. Germline V CDR1 and CDR2: SGHVS, FQNEAQ. V lost 5 bases, J lost 5 bases, and 8 bases stayed unmatched. The CDR3 spans 16 residues.

This chain joins TRBV5-6 and TRBJ1-1; D may be TRBD1 (5 bases). This CDR3 has 13 amino acids. Germline assignment: CDR1 SGHDT and CDR2 YYEEEE. Trimming took off 0 bases at V and 7 bases at J, with 10 bases between the two ends. CDR3 in amino acids: CASSLEGLGEAFF. The CDR3 nucleotides are TGTGCCAGCAGCTTGGAGGGGTTAGGTGAAGCTTTCTTT.

The chain uses TRBV4-1 and TRBJ1-2, with D perhaps TRBD1 (6 bases). The V end lost 0 bases, the J end lost 7 bases, and 18 bases lay between the germline ends. Germline assignment: CDR1 MGHRA and CDR2 YSYEKL. The CDR3 totals 16 residues. The CDR3 region is CASSQDISQGLGGYTF. Here the CDR3 DNA reads TGCGCCAGCAGCCAAGATATTTCTCAGGGGCTTGGTGGCTACACCTTC.

The chain combines TRBV7-6 with TRBJ2-1, with TRBD2 identical over 14 bases. This CDR3 contains 17 residues. Germline V CDR1 and CDR2: SGHVS, FNYEAQ. V shed 5 bases, J shed 10 bases, and the junction held 13 bases outside the gene matches. CDR3 nucleotides: TGTGCCAGCAGCCCCTTGGGGACTAGCGGGGGAGGACGAGAGCAGTTCTTC. Translated, it gives CASSPLGTSGGGREQFF. Complete variable domain (other parts from reference TRBV7-6 and TRBJ2-1): GAGVSQSPRYKVTKRGQDVALRCDPISGHVSLYWYRQALGQGPEFLTYFNYEAQQDKSGLPNDRFSAERPEGSISTLTIQRTEQRDSAMYRCASSPLGTSGGGREQFFGPGTRLTVL.

This clone was seen only once. The rearrangement uses TRBV5-4 and TRBJ2-1, with D possibly matching TRBD1 (7 bases). The germline V and J ends were trimmed by 2 bases and 5 bases, with 14 bases remaining between them. The V gene's germline CDR1 is SGHNT and CDR2 YYREEE (reference sequence). The length of the CDR3 is 15 residues. The chain's CDR3 is CASSFRRGPDNEQFF. CDR3 nucleotides: TGTGCCAGCAGCTTTAGGAGGGGGCCGGACAATGAGCAGTTCTTC.

The chain employs TRBV6-5 and TRBJ1-2; 11 bases are shared with TRBD1. Per germline, CDR1 MNHEY and CDR2 SVGAGI. Germline trimming cut 0 bases from V and 4 bases from J; bases unmatched to any gene: 4. CDR3 length: 16 amino acids. CDR3 sequence: CASSYSRTGGSYGYTF. The CDR3 region has the DNA TGTGCCAGCAGTTACTCCCGGACAGGGGGCAGCTATGGCTACACCTTC.